Shown below are 27 T cell receptor beta chains from a single sample sequenced in a study of blood T cell repertoires in COVID-19. The assay was immunoSEQ multiplex PCR, and TCRdb's table has in-frame clones only and misses some. The sample has about 400,000 clones, under 90% seen once. Sequencing input: PBMCs or T cells enriched from blood (not recorded which). These receptors came from a young woman who had recovered from COVID-19.

This chain uses TRBV6-5 with TRBJ2-7, with 12 bases identical to TRBD2. CDR3 size: 15 residues. Trimming removed 6 bases from V and 2 bases from J; junction bases left unmatched: 5. The germline CDR1 and CDR2 sequences are MNHEY and SVGAGI. The CDR3 DNA reads as TGTGCCAGCAGAGAGACTAGCGGGAGCCCCTACGAGCAGTACTTC. It translates to CASRETSGSPYEQYF.

The J gene is TRBJ1-6, the V gene TRBV27; 10 bases map to TRBD1. CDR3 length: 16 residues. CDR1 is MNHEY and CDR2 is SMNVEV in the germline V gene (reference sequence). After removal of 5 bases from V and 9 bases from J, the junction contained 10 bases not matched to a gene. CDR3 sequence reads: CASSPTHRDRGSPLHF. The DNA for the CDR3 is TGTGCCAGCAGTCCCACTCACCGGGACAGGGGTTCACCCCTCCACTTT.

This clone was observed once. CDR3 sequence: CASSFGVGTPNSPLHF. The CDR3 nucleotides read TGTGCCAGCAGTTTCGGGGTCGGGACACCGAATTCACCCCTCCACTTT. This chain connects TRBV27 to TRBJ1-6; weak D call: TRBD1 (6 bases). V shed 3 bases and J shed 7 bases, with 16 bases lying between them. This CDR3 is built from 16 residues. Germline V gives CDR1 MNHEY, CDR2 SMNVEV (reference sequence).

As DNA, the CDR3 is TGCAGTGCTAGTCCGGGGATGAATGAGCAGTTCTTC. This encodes CSASPGMNEQFF. The gene calls are TRBV20-1 and TRBJ2-1, with a weak D call TRBD2 (5 bases). The CDR3 covers 12 residues. CDR1 is DFQATT and CDR2 is SNEGSKA in the germline V gene (reference sequence). Trimming removed 3 bases from V and 7 bases from J, with 10 bases in between.

The V and J genes are TRBV30 and TRBJ1-1, with 7 nucleotides matching TRBD1. CDR3 length: 16 residues. Germline V CDR1 and CDR2: GTSNPN, SVGIG (reference sequence). The V gene end was trimmed by 2 bases and the J gene end by 3 bases; junction bases not matched to a gene: 12. The CDR3 coding sequence is TGTGCCTGGAGTTTATGGGGGCGGCAGGGGGACACTGAAGCTTTCTTT. Amino acids: CAWSLWGRQGDTEAFF.

V is TRBV21-1 and J is TRBJ1-2; TRBD1, the table's D call, lacks a check against the DNA. TRBV21-1 is described as a pseudogene. The CDR3 runs to 16 residues. CDR3 in amino acids: CASSKARRGRGLGYTF. As DNA, the CDR3 is TGTGCCAGCAGCAAAGCGCGTCGTGGCAGGGGGCTCGGCTACACCTTC.

The gene calls are TRBV5-1 and TRBJ1-1, with a tentative D call TRBD1 (6 bases). The CDR3 is made up of 14 amino acids. Trimming took off 3 bases at V and 9 bases at J, with 18 bases between the two ends. Germline-derived CDR1 and CDR2 are SGHRS and YFSETQ. The CDR3 reads CASSSGHRTGKAFF. As DNA, the CDR3 is TGCGCCAGCAGCTCGGGACACCGTACCGGGAAAGCTTTCTTT.

The V and J genes are TRBV10-3 and TRBJ1-2, with D unresolved. The V end was cut by 6 bases, the J end by 1 base, with 12 bases between. Germline V gene data show CDR1 as ENHRY and CDR2 as SYGVKD. The CDR3 is made up of 14 amino acids. CDR3 loop: CAISQPQVNYGYTF. Written as DNA, the CDR3 is TGTGCCATCAGCCAGCCCCAGGTTAACTATGGCTACACCTTC.

This chain uses TRBV2 with TRBJ1-5; 7 positions match TRBD1. The CDR3 covers 15 residues. Trimming cost V 5 bases and J 2 bases; bases outside gene matches: 6. CDR1 is SNHLY and CDR2 is FYNNEI in the germline V gene. The CDR3 spells CASSTGVLGNQPQHF. The CDR3 nucleotides read TGTGCCAGCAGTACAGGGGTTTTGGGCAATCAGCCCCAGCATTTT.

The genes are TRBV19 and TRBJ2-2; 9 nucleotides match TRBD2. The germline gives CDR1 LNHDA, CDR2 SQIVND (reference sequence). CDR3 length equals 14 residues. The junction had 7 bases not matched to a gene; V was cut back by 7 bases and J by 7 bases. DNA of the CDR3: TGTGCCAGTACTCCGCTAGCGGGGATCGGGGAGCTGTTTTTT. Amino acids: CASTPLAGIGELFF.

V and J are TRBV10-3 and TRBJ2-1; 9 bases agree with TRBD1. Trimming at V came to 9 bases and at J to 5 bases, leaving 5 bases not matched to a gene. Germline CDR1 and CDR2: ENHRY and SYGVKD. The length of the CDR3 is 13 residues. The CDR3 bases are TGTGCCATTAAGGACAGGGGTAACAATGAGCAGTTCTTC. Protein: CAIKDRGNNEQFF.

The chain combines TRBV4-1 with TRBJ2-7, with TRBD1 matching over 9 bases. The length of the CDR3 is 14 residues. V lost 1 base, J lost 7 bases, and 5 bases stayed unmatched. In germline, CDR1 is MGHRA, CDR2 YSYEKL. The CDR3 loop is CASSQVQGAEEQYF. CDR3 nucleotide sequence: TGCGCCAGCAGCCAAGTACAGGGGGCGGAAGAGCAGTACTTC.

The V and J genes are TRBV2 and TRBJ1-6; 8 bases are a match to TRBD1. V was clipped by 5 bases and J by 7 bases; unmatched bases: 10. This CDR3 has 16 residues. In germline, CDR1 is SNHLY, CDR2 FYNNEI. The CDR3 DNA sequence: TGTGCCAGCAGTCGCCGTACACAGGGGGGGAATTCACCCCTCCACTTT. Its protein is CASSRRTQGGNSPLHF.

This clone was found a few times. The chain employs TRBV30 and TRBJ1-2, with D perhaps TRBD1 (5 bases). The germline gives CDR1 GTSNPN, CDR2 SVGIG (reference sequence). CDR3 size: 13 residues. Deletions cut 7 bases from V and 4 bases from J, with 16 bases between. The CDR3 nucleotides are TGTGCCTTGCGGCAGGGCGGTAGCTATGGCTACACCTTC. Its translation is CALRQGGSYGYTF.

J is TRBJ1-5 and V is TRBV15, with TRBD1 as a possible D gene (6 bases). The germline V and J ends were trimmed by 0 bases and 7 bases, with 16 bases remaining between them. Germline V gives CDR1 LNHNV, CDR2 YYDKDF (reference sequence). CDR3 size: 16 residues. This chain's CDR3 is CATSRDPTPRGQPQHF. In nucleotides, the CDR3 is TGTGCCACCAGCAGAGATCCCACACCCAGGGGCCAGCCCCAGCATTTT.

V and J are TRBV6-1 and TRBJ1-2; D is possibly TRBD1 (6 bases). The germline CDR1 and CDR2 sequences are MNHNS and SASEGT. V was clipped by 2 bases and J by 3 bases, with 25 bases between them. The CDR3 length is 19 residues. The CDR3 here is CASSEIEQGFRFVDYGYTF. The CDR3 nucleotides are TGTGCCAGCAGTGAAATCGAGCAGGGGTTCAGGTTTGTGGACTATGGCTACACCTTC.

The chain combines TRBV5-1 with TRBJ2-2, with 7 nucleotides matching TRBD1. The germline gives CDR1 SGHRS, CDR2 YFSETQ. V dropped 0 bases and J dropped 6; count of bases not matched to a gene: 5. The CDR3 runs 15 residues. The CDR3 DNA sequence: TGCGCCAGCAGCTTGGTCGGTCAGGGGGCCGGGGAGCTGTTTTTT. Protein sequence: CASSLVGQGAGELFF. Full variable domain (remainder filled in from reference TRBV5-1 and TRBJ2-2): KAGVTQTPRYLIKTRGQQVTLSCSPISGHRSVSWYQQTPGQGLQFLFEYFSETQRNKGNFPGRFSGRQFSNSRSEMNVSTLELGDSALYLCASSLVGQGAGELFFGEGSRLTVL.

The CDR3 DNA sequence: TGTGCCAGCAGCTGGCCCGGAGGTAGCAATGAGCAGTTCTTC. It specifies CASSWPGGSNEQFF. The V gene is TRBV5-5, the J gene TRBJ2-1, with TRBD2 as a possible D gene (5 bases). Germline values: CDR1 SGHKS, CDR2 YYEKEE (reference sequence). The CDR3 length is 14 residues. Trimming cost V 3 bases and J 6 bases, with 13 bases left between them.

V gene TRBV5-1 combines with J gene TRBJ1-1, with a weak D call TRBD1 (6 bases). Per the germline V gene, CDR1 is SGHRS and CDR2 is YFSETQ. The CDR3 contains 15 residues. The V gene lost 0 bases and the J gene lost 2 bases, with 11 bases spanning the gap. CDR3 loop: CASSLVGARNTEAFF. In DNA form, the CDR3 reads TGCGCCAGCAGCTTGGTGGGGGCTAGAAACACTGAAGCTTTCTTT.

V is TRBV9 and J is TRBJ2-5, with 8 bases matching TRBD2. Unmatched junction bases numbered 14, after V lost 0 bases and J lost 4 bases. Germline V gene lookup returns CDR1 SGDLS and CDR2 YYNGEE. The CDR3 sequence is 18 residues long. CDR3 protein: CASSVGPAGDVIRETQYF. CDR3 DNA sequence: TGTGCCAGCAGCGTAGGACCAGCGGGAGACGTGATAAGAGAGACCCAGTACTTC.

The V call is TRBV9, the J call TRBJ2-2, with TRBD1 as a possible D gene (5 bases). The CDR3 contains 14 residues. From germline, CDR1 is SGDLS and CDR2 YYNGEE. V was cut by 0 bases and J by 6 bases, with 9 bases left in between. The CDR3 DNA is TGTGCCAGCAGCGTAGTAGGGGAACCCGGGGAGCTGTTTTTT. This sequence encodes CASSVVGEPGELFF.

This chain joins TRBV28 and TRBJ2-2; D is perhaps TRBD1 (6 bases). There are 14 residues in the CDR3. Germline V gene data show CDR1 as MDHEN and CDR2 as SYDVKM. V was clipped by 7 bases and J by 2 bases, with 11 bases between them. The CDR3 nucleotides are TGTGCCAGCAACGACAGGACCAACACCGGGGAGCTGTTTTTT. It specifies CASNDRTNTGELFF. The full variable domain, its missing parts supplied by reference TRBV28 and TRBJ2-2, is DVKVTQSSRYLVKRTGEKVFLECVQDMDHENMFWYRQDPGLGLRLIYFSYDVKMKEKGDIPEGYSVSREKKERFSLILESASTNQTSMYLCASNDRTNTGELFFGEGSRLTVL.

The chain links TRBV5-1 to TRBJ1-1, with D possibly matching TRBD1 (5 bases). V lost 4 bases, J lost 6 bases, and 16 bases lay in between. The CDR3 has 14 residues. Germline CDR1 and CDR2: SGHRS and YFSETQ. The DNA for the CDR3 is TGCGCCAGCAGCGTCGGACGATCGGGGGCTGAAGCTTTCTTT. It encodes CASSVGRSGAEAFF.

The genes are TRBV3-1 (or the pseudogene TRBV3-2) and TRBJ1-6, with a tentative D call TRBD1 (5 bases). Germline V gene sequence: CDR1 LGHDT, CDR2 YNNKEL (reference sequence). V lost 6 bases and J lost 0, with 12 bases in between. The CDR3 runs 16 residues. This chain's CDR3 is CASRRGGRSYNSPLHF. The CDR3 DNA reads TGTGCCAGCAGGCGGGGGGGTCGCTCCTATAATTCACCCCTCCACTTT.

The J gene is TRBJ1-2, the V gene TRBV30, with TRBD1 matching 7 bases. CDR3 length equals 18 residues. In germline, CDR1 is GTSNPN, CDR2 SVGIG (reference sequence). Trimming removed 2 bases from V and 4 bases from J; junction bases left unmatched: 19. The CDR3 loop reads CAWSPGQWHLVGSYGYTF. The DNA of the CDR3 is TGTGCCTGGAGTCCGGGACAGTGGCATCTCGTGGGGTCCTATGGCTACACCTTC.

The V call is TRBV15, the J call TRBJ2-7; 7 nucleotides match TRBD2. Germline V gene lookup returns CDR1 LNHNV and CDR2 YYDKDF (reference sequence). The J segment lost 2 bases and the V segment lost 6 bases, leaving 7 bases of the junction unmatched. The CDR3 has 14 amino acids. CDR3 in amino acids: CATSLLGTTYEQYF. For the CDR3, the DNA is TGTGCCACCAGTCTTCTCGGGACTACCTACGAGCAGTACTTC.

The chain employs TRBV4-1 and TRBJ1-6, with D tentatively TRBD1 (5 bases). V was clipped by 0 bases and J by 0 bases, with 12 bases between them. Germline V gives CDR1 MGHRA, CDR2 YSYEKL. The CDR3 has 18 residues. The CDR3 DNA is TGCGCCAGCAGCCAAGAGGACATGGGTTTCTCCTATAATTCACCCCTCCACTTT. Its translation: CASSQEDMGFSYNSPLHF.